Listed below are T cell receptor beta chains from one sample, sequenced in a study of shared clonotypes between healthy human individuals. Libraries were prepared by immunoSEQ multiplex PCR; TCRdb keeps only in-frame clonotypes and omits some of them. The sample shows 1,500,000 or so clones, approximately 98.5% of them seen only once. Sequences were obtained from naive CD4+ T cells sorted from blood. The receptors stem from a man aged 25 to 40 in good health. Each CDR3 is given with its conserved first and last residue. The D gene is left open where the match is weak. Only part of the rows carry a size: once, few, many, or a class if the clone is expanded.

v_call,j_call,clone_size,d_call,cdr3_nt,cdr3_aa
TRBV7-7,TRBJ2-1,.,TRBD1,TGTGCTAGCAGCTTAGGACAGGTCACCTACAATGAGCAGTTCTTC,CASSLGQVTYNEQFF
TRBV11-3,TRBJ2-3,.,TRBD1,TGTGCCAGCAGCCCAGGGGGTAGGGGCACAGATACGCAGTATTTT,CASSPGGRGTDTQYF
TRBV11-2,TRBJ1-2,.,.,TGTGCCAGCAGCTTCCGATCCTATGGCTACACCTTC,CASSFRSYGYTF
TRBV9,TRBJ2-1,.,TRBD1,TGTGCCAGCAGCTTAACAGGGGACACCTACAATGAGCAGTTCTTC,CASSLTGDTYNEQFF
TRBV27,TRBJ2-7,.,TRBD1,TGTGCCAGCAGTAACTCCGGGACAGCTTCCTACGAGCAGTACTTC,CASSNSGTASYEQYF
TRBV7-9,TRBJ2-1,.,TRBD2,TGTGCCAGCAGCTCCCACTCAACTAGCGCACGCAATGAGCAGTTCTTC,CASSSHSTSARNEQFF
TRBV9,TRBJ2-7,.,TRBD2,TGTGCCAGCAGCGTAGCCAGCGGGGGGAGCTCCTACGAGCAGTACTTC,CASSVASGGSSYEQYF
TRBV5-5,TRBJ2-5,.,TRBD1,TGTGCCAGCAGCAGGACAGGGCAAGAGACCCAGTACTTC,CASSRTGQETQYF
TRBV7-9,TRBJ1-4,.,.,TGTGCCAGCAGCTTAAACAGGGTTGCTAATGAAAAACTGTTTTTT,CASSLNRVANEKLFF
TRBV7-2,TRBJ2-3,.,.,TGTGCCAGCAGCTTAGATGTAGGAGATACGCAGTATTTT,CASSLDVGDTQYF
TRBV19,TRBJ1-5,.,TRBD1,TGTGCCAGTAGTCCCCCCAGGGGGACTAGCAATCAGCCCCAGCATTTT,CASSPPRGTSNQPQHF
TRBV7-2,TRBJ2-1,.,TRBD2,TGTGCCAGCAGCTTAGCGGCTAGCGGGAGATTCTACAATGAGCAGTTCTTC,CASSLAASGRFYNEQFF
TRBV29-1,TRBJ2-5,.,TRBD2,TGCAGCGTCCCGACTAGCGGGAGAGCAGAGGAGACCCAGTACTTC,CSVPTSGRAEETQYF
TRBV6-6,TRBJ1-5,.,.,TGTGCCGGCAGCCGGACTTCAGGGGCAGATCAGCCCCAGCATTTT,CAGSRTSGADQPQHF
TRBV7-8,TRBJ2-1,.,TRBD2,TGTGCCAGCAGTCGTACTAGCGGGAGCTCCCATGAGCAGTTCTTC,CASSRTSGSSHEQFF
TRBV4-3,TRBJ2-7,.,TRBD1,TGCGCCAGCAGCCAAAGACAGGGGGGCCCCTACGAGCAGTACTTC,CASSQRQGGPYEQYF
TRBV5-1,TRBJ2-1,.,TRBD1,TGCGCCAGCACCATGATACAGGGGAATGAGCAGTTCTTC,CASTMIQGNEQFF
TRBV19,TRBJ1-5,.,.,TGTGCCAGTAGTATGGGAGGGCCTAACAATCAGCCCCAGCATTTT,CASSMGGPNNQPQHF
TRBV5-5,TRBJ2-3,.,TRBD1,TGTGCCAGCAGCTTTGGGTCAGCAGGGGGCCTCTCAATCGATACGCAGTATTTT,CASSFGSAGGLSIDTQYF
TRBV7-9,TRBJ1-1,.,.,TGTGCCAGCAGCTTAGATACGGCGGTCTCTGAAGCTTTCTTT,CASSLDTAVSEAFF
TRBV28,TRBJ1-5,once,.,TGTGCCTCCCATAGCAATCAGCCCCAGCATTTT,CASHSNQPQHF
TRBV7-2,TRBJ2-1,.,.,TGTGCCAGCAGCTTAGCTGTCAATGAGCAGTTCTTC,CASSLAVNEQFF
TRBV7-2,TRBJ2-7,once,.,TGTGCCAGCAGCGGCGGGAACTACGAGCAGTACTTC,CASSGGNYEQYF